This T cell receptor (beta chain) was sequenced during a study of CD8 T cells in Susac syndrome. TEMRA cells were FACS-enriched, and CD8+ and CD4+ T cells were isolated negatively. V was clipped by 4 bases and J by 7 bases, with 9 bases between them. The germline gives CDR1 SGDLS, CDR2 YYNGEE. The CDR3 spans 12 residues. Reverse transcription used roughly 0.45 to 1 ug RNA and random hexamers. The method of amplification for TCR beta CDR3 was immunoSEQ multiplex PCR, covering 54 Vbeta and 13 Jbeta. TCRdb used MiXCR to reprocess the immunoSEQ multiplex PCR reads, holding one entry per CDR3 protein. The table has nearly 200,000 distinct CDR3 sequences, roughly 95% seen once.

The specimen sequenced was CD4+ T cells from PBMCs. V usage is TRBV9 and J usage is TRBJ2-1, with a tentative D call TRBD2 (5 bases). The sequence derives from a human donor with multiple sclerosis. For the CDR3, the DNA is TGTGCCAGCAGCAAGTCGGGGAATGAGCAGTTCTTC. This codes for CASSKSGNEQFF.